This is a list of T cell receptor beta chains from one sample in a study of regulatory T cells in long-lasting Graves disease. TCRdb re-derived calls from the multiplex PCR reads in MiXCR, one entry per CDR3 protein. The top ten hold about 17% of the sample, which has about 620,000 distinct CDR3 sequences, under 20% seen once. In addition, the sample was reused for a study of T cells in Graves' hyperthyroidism and ophthalmopathy.

Source: peripheral blood mononuclear cells (PBMCs), taken at new diagnosis, from a patient treated with antithyroid drugs. All receptors derive from a woman under 40 with Graves disease. Both conserved end residues are part of each CDR3. A D gene is named only where the DNA matches it firmly. Some rows mark clone size as missing; the rest say once, few, many or name a class of expanded clone.

>few|TRBD2|15|TRBV27|TRBJ2-7
CASSSGTLNSYEQYF
>many|TRBD1|16|TRBV28|TRBJ2-7
CASTIPSGTGTYEQYF
>.|.|15|TRBV27|TRBJ2-2
CASSLTSVGTGELFF
>.|.|16|TRBV6-1|TRBJ1-6
CASRPGTGTYNSPLHF
>.|.|18|TRBV6-1|TRBJ1-6
CASTRTLGEDSYNSPLHF
>.|TRBD2|14|TRBV19|TRBJ2-1
CASSVGGDYNEQFF
>many|.|17|TRBV7-2|TRBJ2-3
CASSPLWGRINTDTQYF
>.|TRBD1|15|TRBV3-1|TRBJ2-2
CASSQGTGGTGELFF
>many|TRBD1|15|TRBV6-2/TRBV6-3|TRBJ1-1
CASNKGTGELRLAFF
>many|.|14|TRBV11-2|TRBJ1-2
CASSFSGLRDGYTF
>few|.|11|TRBV29-1|TRBJ2-1
CSVRLGAEQFF
>.|.|14|TRBV7-9|TRBJ1-5
CASSSQGVHQPQHF
>few|.|15|TRBV6-2/TRBV6-3|TRBJ2-5
CASSYGGRGYETQYF
>many|.|15|TRBV6-5|TRBJ2-3
CASSYPGTPGDTQYF
>few|.|16|TRBV7-2|TRBJ2-4
CASSWGADLAKNIQYF
>.|.|12|TRBV29-1|TRBJ2-7
CSAQGGWDEQYF
>many|.|14|TRBV28|TRBJ2-4
CASSILGGRDIQYF
>few|.|13|TRBV11-3|TRBJ1-1
CASSGGAGTEAFF
>.|TRBD2|16|TRBV5-1|TRBJ2-1
CASSFTGTSGRSEQFF
>few|TRBD2|17|TRBV3-1|TRBJ2-5
CASSRKGGSGSVETQYF
>.|.|10|TRBV28|TRBJ2-4
CASGQNIQYF
>many|.|15|TRBV2|TRBJ1-5
CASRNQGLLNQPQHF
>many|.|15|TRBV6-1|TRBJ1-5
CASSQLRLGNQPQHF
>many|TRBD1|18|TRBV2|TRBJ1-1
CASSRPDRDRTASTEAFF
>.|.|15|TRBV20-1|TRBJ1-5
CSARRPDISNQPLHF
>many|.|17|TRBV20-1|TRBJ1-1
CSARVGFWGSANTEAFF
>once|.|16|TRBV7-3|TRBJ2-3
CASSLISGPPADTQYF
>few|TRBD1|14|TRBV30|TRBJ2-7
CAWSQQGGAYEQYF
>.|.|15|TRBV6-5|TRBJ2-3
CASSYGQSSTDTQYF
>many|.|12|TRBV6-1|TRBJ1-2
CASVGGTYGYTF
>many|.|13|TRBV6-1|TRBJ2-7
CAISSGLHYEQYF
>many|TRBD2|12|TRBV20-1|TRBJ2-7
CRGTSGTYEQYF
>many|TRBD2|15|TRBV11-2|TRBJ2-3
CASSLRLAEGDTQYF
>many|TRBD2|14|TRBV27|TRBJ2-1
CASTGGSPYNEQFF
>many|TRBD2|15|TRBV7-8|TRBJ2-7
CASSQSRTSGNEQYF
>many|TRBD1|15|TRBV27|TRBJ2-5
CASSPLGQGQETQYF
>many|TRBD2|15|TRBV12-3/TRBV12-4|TRBJ2-1
CASRRAGGSYNEQFF
>many|TRBD1|17|TRBV7-9|TRBJ1-3
CASSKQGAARHGNTIYF
>.|TRBD1|15|TRBV19|TRBJ2-1
CASSITRTGGTEQFF
>many|.|18|TRBV6-2/TRBV6-3|TRBJ2-3
CASYDPTAVPFSTDTQYF
>few|TRBD1|17|TRBV10-3|.
CAISVWVVVGQAETQYF
>many|TRBD2|13|TRBV12-3/TRBV12-4|TRBJ2-1
CASSWTSGSYQFF
>many|.|14|TRBV28|TRBJ1-1
CASSRQLGTSEAFF
>.|TRBD1|16|TRBV14|TRBJ1-4
CASSLTGYGSNEKLFF
>.|.|14|TRBV6-1|TRBJ2-3
CANSPLASTDTQYF
>.|TRBD1|12|TRBV9|TRBJ2-7
CASSVEGAEQYF
>many|.|15|TRBV6-5|TRBJ1-2
CASSYSPESNYGYTF
>.|TRBD1|14|TRBV27|TRBJ2-3
CASSRDRGRDTQYF
>few|.|13|TRBV20-1|TRBJ2-2
CSASDFYTGELFF
>.|TRBD2|15|TRBV9|TRBJ2-3
CASSVHSGSTDTQYF
>.|TRBD1|16|TRBV18|TRBJ2-2
CASSPGGQGLTGELFF
>few|.|14|TRBV20-1|TRBJ1-2
CSVTGDESNYGYTF
>.|.|14|TRBV20-1|TRBJ2-1
CSARPGPNYNEQFF